This TCR beta chain was profiled in a study of shared clonotypes between healthy human individuals. Every donor was a Caucasian adult from Nashville, Tennessee. A deep-level run was used for the assay. Profiling relied on immunoSEQ multiplex PCR, and the TCRdb table lists in-frame clones only, not all of them. The data show more than 400,000 clones, with almost 97% seen just once and 0.06% held by the top ten. Study results and caveats: Sampling was confined to blood; repertoires within tissues likely differ. Across a handful of donors, naive CD4 shared around 5.1%, naive CD8 around 4%, memory CD4 roughly 2.1%, memory CD8 around 0.42%.

Of note for this clone: Its antigen is not identified.

This receptor was taken from a woman younger than 45 in good health. Sequencing used naive CD4+ T cells sorted from blood. Subset denoted: CD45RA+ positively selected.

The CDR3 loop is CASSKNYEQYF. Written as DNA, the CDR3 is TGTGCCAGCAGCAAGAACTACGAGCAGTACTTC. The V gene is TRBV25-1, the J gene TRBJ2-5, with D hard to call. The better agreement between TRBJ2-7 and the DNA end casts doubt on the J call. The CDR3 length is 11 residues. Germline-derived CDR1 and CDR2 are MGHDK and SYGVNS.